This entry describes one T cell receptor beta chain. Its antigen is unidentified. The data are from a study of cytomegalovirus exposure and HLA in healthy donors. The study's findings and limits: One variant, a missense change in DCLRE1C, was linked in a later analysis to TCR beta V- and J-gene trimming. Several top significant clusters appeared, in a later analysis, to be linked to common viral pathogens. According to a later analysis, donors in an Asian-associated ancestry cluster reportedly had fewer N-insertions than the roughly 640-donor mean.

PCR amplification relied on 60 Vbeta primers (plus 13 Jbeta primers). Some clones are missing from TCRdb's copy, which holds only in-frame ones; the method was immunoSEQ multiplex PCR. The listing contains roughly 41,000 clones. Germline V gene lookup returns CDR1 LGHNA and CDR2 YSLEER. The ends lost 3 bases at V and 4 bases at J; junction bases unmatched: 18. This CDR3 region has 20 residues. Specimen: PBMCs. The sequence was collected from a middle-aged woman in good health and CMV-seronegative. This chain uses TRBV4-3 with TRBJ2-2; 9 bases match TRBD1. The CDR3 is CASSQPGQGGGGPSTGELFF. The CDR3 DNA is TGCGCCAGCAGCCAGCCGGGACAGGGAGGCGGGGGTCCATCCACCGGGGAGCTGTTTTTT.